This TCR beta chain derives from a study of T cells in Graves' hyperthyroidism and ophthalmopathy. The CDR3 consists of 17 residues. With V trimmed by 2 bases and J by 4 bases, 11 bases remained unmatched. Per germline, CDR1 LNHDA and CDR2 SQIVND (reference sequence). Progressors' blood was drawn at hyperthyroidism diagnosis, before ophthalmopathy symptoms. Template material for amplifying TCR beta CDR3 regions consisted of RNA transcripts. During a first-round RT-PCR of the TCR CDR3, the HTBI primer set was used. TCRdb passed the multiplex PCR reads through MiXCR, listing each CDR3 protein once. This table holds hundreds of thousands of distinct CDR3 sequences, about 19% found once.

The chain recombines TRBV19 with TRBJ1-2, with 9 nucleotides matching TRBD1. This TCR derives from a woman aged 45-60 years with Graves' hyperthyroidism that later progressed to Graves' ophthalmopathy. Material: blood. The CDR3 DNA is TGTGCCAGTAGTATACCTCTGGTGGGACAGGGCCTCTATGGCTACACCTTC. This gives the protein CASSIPLVGQGLYGYTF. Full variable domain (remainder filled in from reference TRBV19 and TRBJ1-2): DGGITQSPKYLFRKEGQNVTLSCEQNLNHDAMYWYRQDPGQGLRLIYYSQIVNDFQKGDIAEGYSVSREKKESFPLTVTSAQKNPTAFYLCASSIPLVGQGLYGYTFGSGTRLTVV.